These T cell receptor beta chains were read from a single sample in a study of blood T cell repertoires in COVID-19. The assay was immunoSEQ multiplex PCR, and TCRdb's table has in-frame clones only and misses some. The sample includes around 250,000 clones, around 80% seen only once; the top ten take about 9%. Material for sequencing was peripheral blood. These receptors all stem from a middle-aged man with active or convalescent COVID-19. CDR3s include the opening cysteine and the closing phenylalanine or tryptophan. Fields, in order: V gene, clone size, J gene, D gene, CDR3 DNA, CDR3 protein. The D gene is left open where the match is weak. Clone size appears in some rows only: once, few, many, or a class for an expanded clone.

TRBV6-6,NA,TRBJ2-7,NA,TGTGCCAGCAAGGAGAGCAACCCCTCCTACGAGCAGTACTTC,CASKESNPSYEQYF
TRBV30,NA,TRBJ1-5,NA,TGTGCCTGGGGACAGACTTTTAGCAATCAGCCCCAGCATTTT,CAWGQTFSNQPQHF
TRBV11-2,NA,TRBJ2-3,TRBD2,TGTGCCAGCAGCTCTCGGACTAGTCCAGATACGCAGTATTTT,CASSSRTSPDTQYF
TRBV28,NA,TRBJ1-3,NA,TGTGCCAGCAGTTTATCCGCCGGGAACACCATATATTTT,CASSLSAGNTIYF
TRBV29-1,NA,TRBJ1-2,TRBD1,TGCAGCGCAGGACAGGGGGCGTATGGCTACACCTTC,CSAGQGAYGYTF
TRBV4-2,few,TRBJ2-7,NA,TGTGCCAGCAGCCAAGATTGGAGGGACGGAGCCTACGAGCAGTACTTC,CASSQDWRDGAYEQYF
TRBV3-1/TRBV3-2,NA,TRBJ1-3,TRBD1,TGTGCCAGCAGCTCACCGGGACAGCGAAACACCATATATTTT,CASSSPGQRNTIYF
TRBV11-2,NA,TRBJ2-7,NA,TGTGCCAGCAGCTTAGCAGGAGGGTACCACGAGCAGTACTTC,CASSLAGGYHEQYF
TRBV5-4,NA,TRBJ1-2,NA,TGTGCCAGCAGCGATCAGGGACTTTCCAATAACTATGGCTACACCTTC,CASSDQGLSNNYGYTF
TRBV5-1,NA,TRBJ2-5,TRBD1,TGCGCCAGCAGCCCGGGACAGGGAGAGGAGACCCAGTACTTC,CASSPGQGEETQYF
TRBV28,NA,TRBJ1-2,NA,TGTGCCAGCAGTTTCGGGGGTGGGGGAACCTATGGCTACACCTTC,CASSFGGGGTYGYTF
TRBV4-1,NA,TRBJ2-3,TRBD2,TGCGCCAGCAGCCAAGAGGGGACTAGCGCGCGGAGCACAGATACGCAGTATTTT,CASSQEGTSARSTDTQYF
TRBV2,NA,TRBJ2-3,NA,TGTGCCGTCCAGGGATCCTCTCGGACAGATACGCAGTATTTT,CAVQGSSRTDTQYF
TRBV19,NA,TRBJ2-2,NA,TGTGCCAGTAGTATATTAAGTTCGGGCACCGGGGAGCTGTTTTTT,CASSILSSGTGELFF
TRBV6-4,NA,TRBJ1-5,NA,TGTGCCAGCAGTGACCCCCGATGGCGGGGGATAAATCAGCCCCAGCATTTT,CASSDPRWRGINQPQHF
TRBV6-1,NA,TRBJ1-2,NA,TGTGCCAGCAGTGAAGCGAGGGCAGGGGTGGATGGCTACACCTTC,CASSEARAGVDGYTF
TRBV5-1,NA,TRBJ1-1,NA,TGCGCCAGCAGCGTGGAGGGGTGGACTGAAGCTTTCTTT,CASSVEGWTEAFF
TRBV3-1/TRBV3-2,NA,TRBJ1-2,TRBD1,TGTGCCAGCAGCCATGGACAGGGCGCTCCTAACTATGGCTACACCTTC,CASSHGQGAPNYGYTF
TRBV4-3,NA,TRBJ2-7,NA,TGCGCCAGCAGCCAGGGTACGGGAACACGAGCCTACGAGCAGTACTTC,CASSQGTGTRAYEQYF
TRBV14,NA,TRBJ2-3,TRBD2,TGTGCCAGCAGCCAAGATTTCGGGACTAGCGGAGATACGCAGTATTTT,CASSQDFGTSGDTQYF
TRBV5-1,NA,TRBJ2-1,NA,TGCGCCAGCAGCTTGGAGGAGGGTGCCTACAATGAGCAGTTCTTC,CASSLEEGAYNEQFF
TRBV12-3/TRBV12-4,NA,TRBJ1-4,NA,TGTGCCAGCAGGTCCGACAATGGGGAAAAACTGTTTTTT,CASRSDNGEKLFF
TRBV24-1,NA,TRBJ2-3,NA,TGTGCCACCAGTGATACAGGGTCTGGCACAGATACGCAGTATTTT,CATSDTGSGTDTQYF
TRBV20-1,NA,TRBJ2-3,NA,TGCAGTGCTCGTGGGCCATCGTGGCGCACAGATACGCAGTATTTT,CSARGPSWRTDTQYF
TRBV30,NA,TRBJ1-6,TRBD1,TGTGCCTGGAGTGAACCCGGGACAGGGGCATCACCCCTCCACTTT,CAWSEPGTGASPLHF
TRBV28,once,TRBJ1-6,NA,TGTGCCAGCAGCCCGGCCGCAGGTTATAATTCACCCCTCCACTTT,CASSPAAGYNSPLHF
TRBV6-5,NA,TRBJ1-1,NA,TGTGCCAGCAGTTCGCTTAGACACTTGAACACTGAAGCTTTCTTT,CASSSLRHLNTEAFF
TRBV5-1,NA,TRBJ2-7,TRBD2,TGCGCCAGCAGTAAAGGGAGGGAGGACTCCTACGAGCAGTACTTC,CASSKGREDSYEQYF
TRBV6-5,NA,TRBJ2-3,TRBD2,TGTGCCAGCACCTCCCTAGCGGGATGGGCAGATACGCAGTATTTT,CASTSLAGWADTQYF
TRBV6-5,few,TRBJ1-1,TRBD1,TGTGCCAGCAGATTAGACAGGGGGACTGAAGCTTTCTTT,CASRLDRGTEAFF
TRBV14,NA,TRBJ2-5,TRBD2,TGTGCCAGCAGCCAAGTTCTGCCAATAGCGGGAGTAGGGGAGACCCAGTACTTC,CASSQVLPIAGVGETQYF
TRBV25-1,NA,TRBJ2-1,TRBD2,TGTGCCAGCAGTGACGGAGTTAGCGGGAGTAACAATGAGCAGTTCTTC,CASSDGVSGSNNEQFF
TRBV12-1,NA,TRBJ1-2,NA,TGTGCCAGCAGCTCGGCAGGGACAGGGCGTCCCCACAACTATGGCTACACCTTC,CASSSAGTGRPHNYGYTF
TRBV7-7,NA,TRBJ2-2,TRBD1,TGTGCTAGCAGCCCGGGACAGGGGCTCGACACCGGGGAGCTGTTTTTT,CASSPGQGLDTGELFF
TRBV7-9,NA,TRBJ1-3,NA,TGTGCCAGCAGCCACGGACAATTTTACTCTGGAAACACCATATATTTT,CASSHGQFYSGNTIYF
TRBV16,NA,TRBJ2-5,TRBD1,TGTGCCAGCAGCCAATCAGGACAGGCACAAGAGACCCAGTACTTC,CASSQSGQAQETQYF
TRBV12-5,NA,TRBJ2-7,TRBD1,TGTGCTAGTGGTTTGGTACTTGGGCCGGGACAGGCCTCCTACGAGCAGTACTTC,CASGLVLGPGQASYEQYF
TRBV2,once,TRBJ1-1,TRBD1,TGTGCCAGCAGTGAAATGGCCAGGGGGAGTACTGAAGCTTTCTTT,CASSEMARGSTEAFF
TRBV3-1/TRBV3-2,NA,TRBJ2-3,TRBD1,TGTGCCAGCAGCCCCAGGGACAGCCGCACAGATACGCAGTATTTT,CASSPRDSRTDTQYF